This T cell receptor beta chain was recorded in a study of Tregs in tolerant kidney transplant recipients. Unstimulated Tregs (CD4+CD25+CD127-) and CD4+CD25- non-Tregs were sorted from PBMCs. Broader study findings: Few patients were studied, so findings need validation in larger groups.

A remark on this clone: Its matching antigen is unknown.

Germline V gene sequence: CDR1 SGHDN, CDR2 FVKESK. The trim removed 0 bases at V and 3 bases at J, leaving 5 bases unmatched. This CDR3 spans 16 amino acids. Assay: immunoSEQ multiplex PCR; the TCRdb copy retains only in-frame clones and omits some. The data show 75,000 to 100,000 clones, with 85% to 95% seen just once and 4.5% to 5% held by the top ten. The chain combines TRBV14 with TRBJ1-2, with TRBD1 identical over 9 bases. This TCR derives from a human donor in good health. What was sequenced was CD8+ T cells from blood. This chain's CDR3 is CASSQDRGQGYYGYTF. CDR3 nucleotides: TGTGCCAGCAGCCAAGATCGGGGACAGGGATACTATGGCTACACCTTC.